This paragraph covers one T cell receptor beta chain sequence. The antigen remains undetermined. The CDR3 extends over 15 amino acids. V lost 4 bases, J lost 7 bases, and 11 bases stayed unmatched. Germline V gives CDR1 SGHTS, CDR2 YDEGEE. This sample was included in a study of shared clonotypes between healthy human individuals. Across the study: The study enrolled a couple of women and three men aged 18 to 49. Study conclusions and caveats: Compared with clonotypes that all four donors shared, non-shared clonotypes had lower generation probabilities. Researchers sampled only blood; tissue repertoires likely differ.

Investigators divided CD4+ cells into CD45RA+ naive and CD45RA-negative memory subsets. TCRdb's table, derived via immunoSEQ multiplex PCR, lists solely in-frame clones and lacks some. This table has roughly 680,000 clones, 55% to 80% appearing once. This chain uses TRBV5-8 with TRBJ2-7; TRBD2 matches at 10 bases. The sequencing input was memory CD4+ T cells sorted from blood. Stated subset: CD45RA-negative fraction. The clonotype was recovered from a woman aged 25 to 39 in good health. CDR3 bases: TGTGCCAGCAGCCCGGATCTAGCGGGAGCAGGGGAGCAGTACTTC. Translated: CASSPDLAGAGEQYF.